This passage covers 7 T cell receptor beta chains from one sample sequenced in a study of T cell changes during pregnancy in multiple sclerosis. The assay was immunoSEQ multiplex PCR, and TCRdb's table has in-frame clones only and misses some. Of about 67,000 clones listed, approximately 90% are singletons. The sample here was peripheral blood, taken after pregnancy. The receptor source for this set is a female donor with multiple sclerosis, enrolled in a pregnancy study.

The rearrangement links TRBV6-1 to TRBJ2-3; TRBD2 agrees at 8 bases. Germline assignment: CDR1 MNHNS and CDR2 SASEGT. The ends lost 2 bases at V and 0 bases at J; junction bases unmatched: 1. The CDR3 extends over 15 amino acids. CDR3 sequence (DNA): TGTGCCAGCAGTGAACTAGCGGGTAGCACAGATACGCAGTATTTT. Protein product: CASSELAGSTDTQYF.

This chain links TRBV7-8 with TRBJ2-7; 8 bases align to TRBD1. Germline V gene lookup returns CDR1 SGHVS and CDR2 FQNEAQ. The ends lost 1 base at V and 2 bases at J; junction bases unmatched: 4. This CDR3 region has 15 residues. The CDR3 spells CASSLGGQETYEQYF. The CDR3 DNA follows: TGTGCCAGCAGCTTAGGGGGACAGGAGACCTACGAGCAGTACTTC.

The chain combines TRBV6-5 with TRBJ2-7, with TRBD1 matching 9 bases. The J segment lost 3 bases and the V segment lost 6 bases, leaving 6 bases of the junction unmatched. Per germline, CDR1 MNHEY and CDR2 SVGAGI. The CDR3 sequence is 14 residues long. The CDR3, as DNA: TGTGCCAGCAGCCCGGGACAGGGAAGCTACGAGCAGTACTTC. Amino acid sequence: CASSPGQGSYEQYF.

The chain carries TRBV6-5 and TRBJ1-2, with 9 nucleotides matching TRBD1. CDR3 length equals 15 residues. The germline V gene has CDR1 MNHEY and CDR2 SVGAGI. With 4 bases clipped from V and 8 bases from J, the junction kept 11 bases outside the gene matches. CDR3 in DNA: TGTGCCAGCAGTTCCCACGGGACAGGGTTGGACGGCTACACCTTC. Its protein is CASSSHGTGLDGYTF.

The chain uses TRBV30 and TRBJ1-2; a possible D gene is TRBD1 (5 bases). The CDR3 covers 14 residues. V lost 2 bases and J lost 7, with 17 bases in between. Germline V gene lookup returns CDR1 GTSNPN and CDR2 SVGIG (reference sequence). The CDR3 DNA reads as TGTGCCTGGAGTTCCGGACAAAGGATGGCTGGCTACACCTTC. This gives the protein CAWSSGQRMAGYTF.

This chain links TRBV6-6 with TRBJ2-7, with 11 bases lining up with TRBD1. Trimming took 6 bases from V and 5 from J; bases not matched to a gene: 12. The CDR3 contains 16 residues. The V gene's germline CDR1 is MNHNY and CDR2 SVGAGI (reference sequence). CDR3 region: CASRRTGGADQDEQYF. As DNA, the CDR3 is TGTGCCAGCAGGAGGACAGGGGGCGCTGATCAGGACGAGCAGTACTTC.

This chain joins TRBV18 and TRBJ2-7; TRBD2 agrees at 8 bases. The CDR3 extends over 14 amino acids. Losses at the gene ends were 5 bases for V and 5 bases for J; bases not matched to a gene: 8. Germline assignment: CDR1 KGHSH and CDR2 LQKENI. CDR3 loop: CASSGAGVGDEQYF. For the CDR3, the DNA is TGTGCCAGCTCAGGAGCGGGAGTAGGTGACGAGCAGTACTTC.